Reported below is one T cell receptor (beta chain). Its antigen is not identified. Repeated repertoire sampling spanned the course of chemoradiotherapy. The sample is drawn from a study of chemoradiotherapy in HPV16-positive cancers. This CDR3 region has 14 residues. Trimming cost V 5 bases and J 0 bases, with 10 bases left between them. The V gene's germline CDR1 is MNHEY and CDR2 SMNVEV (reference sequence). General study points: Functional assays defining HPV-specific T cells used only a couple of HPV16-positive patients. Candidate HPV-specific clones and E7-related TCR motifs grew in tumor during treatment.

Repertoires were generated with immunoSEQ multiplex PCR, while TCRdb's copy carries only in-frame clones and drops some. The sample contains approximately 7,700 clones, 82% of which appear only once. The specimen was tumor tissue, collected from a patient who underwent chemoradiotherapy. The source is a human donor with HPV-associated anogenital cancer. The rearrangement links TRBV27 to TRBJ2-5; D is possibly TRBD1 (5 bases). CDR3 amino acids: CASSPNRYQETQYF. CDR3 coding DNA: TGTGCCAGCAGTCCGAACAGGTACCAAGAGACCCAGTACTTC.